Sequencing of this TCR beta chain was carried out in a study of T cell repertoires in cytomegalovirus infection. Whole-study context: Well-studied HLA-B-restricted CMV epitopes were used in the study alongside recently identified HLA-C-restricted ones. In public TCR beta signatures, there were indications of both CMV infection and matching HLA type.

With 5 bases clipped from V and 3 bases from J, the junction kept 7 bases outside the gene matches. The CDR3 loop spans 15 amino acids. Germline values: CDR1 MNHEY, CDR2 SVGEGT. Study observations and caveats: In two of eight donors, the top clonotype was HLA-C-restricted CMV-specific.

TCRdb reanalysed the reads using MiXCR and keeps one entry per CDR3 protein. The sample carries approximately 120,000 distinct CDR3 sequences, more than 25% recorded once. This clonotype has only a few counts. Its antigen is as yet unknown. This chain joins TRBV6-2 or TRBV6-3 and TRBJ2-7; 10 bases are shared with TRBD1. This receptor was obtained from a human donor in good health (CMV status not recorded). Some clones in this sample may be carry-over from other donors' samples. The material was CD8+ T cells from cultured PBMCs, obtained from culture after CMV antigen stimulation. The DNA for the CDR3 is TGTGCCAGCAGTAAACGGACAGGGGGGCACTACGAGCAGTACTTC. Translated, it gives CASSKRTGGHYEQYF.